The 8 T cell receptor beta chains presented below share a single source sample, sequenced in a study of cytomegalovirus exposure and HLA in healthy donors (TCRdb year 2017). Libraries came from the immunoSEQ multiplex PCR assay. A mixture of 60 forward primers for TCR Vbeta segments and 13 reverse primers for TCR Jbeta segments was used in the multiplex PCR. The table was pulled from immuneACCESS by TCRdb, which kept in-frame rearrangements only. Such tables lose some clones; where checked, under half of the loss comes from unresolved V genes, and the rest has no known cause. This sample holds 85,000 to 100,000 clones; around 86% were observed only once. The ten most abundant clones make up approximately 10% of the sample. Sequences were obtained from PBMCs. These receptors were taken from a man aged 25 to 45 in good health and CMV-seropositive.

The chain uses TRBV27 and TRBJ2-2, with unresolved D. V was cut by 6 bases and J by 5 bases, with 16 bases left in between. The CDR3 totals 15 residues. Germline CDR1 and CDR2: MNHEY and SMNVEV (reference sequence). Here the CDR3 DNA reads TGTGCCAGCAGCTCATATAGTCTAATGACCGGGGAGCTGTTTTTT. Protein product: CASSSYSLMTGELFF.

This clone was observed once. The chain uses TRBV27 and TRBJ1-2; D may be TRBD1 (5 bases). The V and J ends lost 5 bases and 8 bases respectively, with 21 bases between them. The CDR3 is 15 amino acids. Looked up from germline, CDR1 is MNHEY and CDR2 is SMNVEV (reference sequence). CDR3: CASSPTLDTFRGYTF. In DNA form, the CDR3 reads TGTGCCAGCAGTCCCACCCTGGACACGTTTAGGGGCTACACCTTC.

This sequence joins TRBV28 and TRBJ2-1; 8 bases match TRBD2. Germline lookup yields CDR1 MDHEN and CDR2 SYDVKM. CDR3 length equals 14 residues. V trimming: 6 bases; J trimming: 10 bases; junction bases outside the gene matches: 11. CDR3 DNA sequence: TGTGCCAGCAGCCCGGGACTAGATGGAATGGAGCAGTTCTTC. This translates into CASSPGLDGMEQFF.

This clone was picked up one time. The genes are TRBV5-1 and TRBJ1-2, with 7 nucleotides matching TRBD1. Germline lookup yields CDR1 SGHRS and CDR2 YFSETQ. The ends lost 6 bases at V and 8 bases at J; junction bases unmatched: 10. This CDR3 comprises 13 residues. The DNA of the CDR3 is TGCGCCAGCACGCGGAGTGGGACAGACGGCTACACCTTC. Translation: CASTRSGTDGYTF.

The chain recombines TRBV30 with TRBJ2-7; D perhaps matches TRBD2 (6 bases). The V gene's germline CDR1 is GTSNPN and CDR2 SVGIG (reference sequence). The CDR3 loop spans 15 amino acids. Trimming pared 1 base from V and 4 bases from J, leaving 17 bases between. CDR3 loop: CAWSDPGGGIYEQYF. In DNA, the CDR3 is TGTGCCTGGAGTGACCCCGGGGGTGGAATTTACGAGCAGTACTTC.

This rearrangement joins TRBV5-8 to TRBJ2-5; D might be TRBD2 (6 bases). CDR3 length: 16 residues. V dropped 2 bases and J dropped 4 bases, with 18 bases sitting between them. The germline gives CDR1 SGHTS, CDR2 YDEGEE. CDR3 sequence: CASSFNEGRRVETQYF. Here the CDR3 DNA reads TGTGCCAGCAGCTTTAATGAGGGGAGGCGGGTAGAGACCCAGTACTTC.

Remarks on this clone: A read error may produce the germline difference seen at one junction end. This sequence joins TRBV19 and TRBJ2-7, with 14 bases identical to TRBD2. Germline CDR1 is LNHDA and CDR2 is SQIVND (reference sequence). The CDR3 loop spans 16 amino acids. The CDR3 is CASSMGTSGRWNPYFF. Here the CDR3 DNA reads TGTGCCAGTAGTATGGGGACTAGCGGGAGATGGAACCCTTACTTCTTC. Looking up the rest from reference TRBV19 and TRBJ2-7 gives the full variable domain: DGGITQSPKYLFRKEGQNVTLSCEQNLNHDAMYWYRQDPGQGLRLIYYSQIVNDFQKGDIAEGYSVSREKKESFPLTVTSAQKNPTAFYLCASSMGTSGRWNPYFFGPGTRLTVT.

The chain couples TRBV27 to TRBJ2-2; TRBD2 matches at 11 bases. Germline-derived CDR1 and CDR2 are MNHEY and SMNVEV (reference sequence). This CDR3 comprises 15 residues. CDR3 amino acids: CGSSRLAGSVGELFF. In DNA form, the CDR3 reads TGTGGTTCGAGCCGACTAGCGGGATCTGTCGGGGAGCTGTTTTTT.